This TCR beta chain was identified in a study of blood T cell repertoires in COVID-19. Turning to the study itself: Samples representing acute and convalescent COVID-19 were sourced from the United States, Italy and Spain. From T cells, B-cell-depleted T cells, or PBMCs came the material, which was cDNA or gDNA.

Methods used by the authors: Reference gene primer amplification gave nucleated cell count estimates. Sequencing was performed with immunoSEQ multiplex PCR; in TCRdb, only in-frame clones are kept and a portion is missing. V and J calls and clone size are given by that table; D and trimming were obtained from the DNA. The table lists 80,000 or so clones, approximately 89% of them singletons. The sequence derives from a man aged 45-65 years with acute or convalescent COVID-19. The sample comprised peripheral blood.

The CDR3 is CASSLSGTGISPLHF. CDR3 DNA: TGTGCCAGCAGCTTATCCGGGACAGGGATATCACCCCTCCACTTT. V usage is TRBV7-2 and J usage is TRBJ1-6; 9 bases are shared with TRBD1. V lost 2 bases to trimming and J lost 10 bases; unmatched junction nucleotides: 6. The CDR3 runs 15 residues. CDR1 is SGHTA, CDR2 FQGNSA, per germline.